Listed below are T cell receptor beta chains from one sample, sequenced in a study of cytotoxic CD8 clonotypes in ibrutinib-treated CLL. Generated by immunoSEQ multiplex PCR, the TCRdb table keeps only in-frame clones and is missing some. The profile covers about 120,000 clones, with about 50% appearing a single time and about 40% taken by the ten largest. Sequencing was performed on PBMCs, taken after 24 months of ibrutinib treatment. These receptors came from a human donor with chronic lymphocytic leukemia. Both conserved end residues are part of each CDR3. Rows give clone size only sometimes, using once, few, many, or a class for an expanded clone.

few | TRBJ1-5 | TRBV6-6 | CASSSPGGGNQPQHF
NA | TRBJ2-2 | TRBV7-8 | CASTPRDRSTGELFF
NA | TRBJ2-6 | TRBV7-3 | CASSLSPGANVLTF
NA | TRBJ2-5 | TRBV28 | CASSLLSVGSIQETQYF
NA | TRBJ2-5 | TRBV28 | CASSPTIRGRGVTQYF
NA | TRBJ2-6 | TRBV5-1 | CASSFGSGANVLTF
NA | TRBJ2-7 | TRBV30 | CAWSGTVSYEQYF
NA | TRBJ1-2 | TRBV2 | CASSGRPSGTFGYTF
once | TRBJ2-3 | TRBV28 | CASSLWSRGPGTGTQYF
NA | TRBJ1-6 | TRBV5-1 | CASSDGLASSYNSPLHF
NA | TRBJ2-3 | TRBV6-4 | CASSRDRTDTQYF
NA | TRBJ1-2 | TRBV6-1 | CASTPGPYGYTF
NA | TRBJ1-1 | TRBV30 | CAWRRGSPSGPEAFF
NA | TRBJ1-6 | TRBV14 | CASSREQTNSPLHF
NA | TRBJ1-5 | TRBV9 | CASSVGPGQPQHF
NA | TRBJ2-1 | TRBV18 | CASSRRQGRANEQFF
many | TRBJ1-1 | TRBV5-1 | CASSSQGAWITEAFF
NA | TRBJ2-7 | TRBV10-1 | CASSESQTYYEQYF
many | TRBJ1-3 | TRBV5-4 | CASSDTSSGNTIYF
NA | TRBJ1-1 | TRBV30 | CAWSGTGGGPEAFF
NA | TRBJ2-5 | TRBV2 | CASRERRSQGTQYF
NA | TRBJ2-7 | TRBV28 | CASSLWGQGTYEQYF
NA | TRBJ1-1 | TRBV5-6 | CASQPGTGNLNTEAFF
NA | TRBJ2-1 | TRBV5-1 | CASSLNGQEQFF
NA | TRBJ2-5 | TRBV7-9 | CASSRDGGLGTQYF
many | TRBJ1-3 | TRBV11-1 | CASSSDRRDGNTIYF
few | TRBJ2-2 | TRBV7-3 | CASSFTPDRTGELFF
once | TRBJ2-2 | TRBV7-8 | CASSPPRGNTGELFF
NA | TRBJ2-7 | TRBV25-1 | CASLSTTGVYEQYF
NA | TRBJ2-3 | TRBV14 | CASSQGSGGAYTQYF
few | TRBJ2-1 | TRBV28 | CATLNLERGRSSYNEQFF
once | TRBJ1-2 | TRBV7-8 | CASSLTGQSYGYTF
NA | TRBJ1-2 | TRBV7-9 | CASSQGVVPYGYTF
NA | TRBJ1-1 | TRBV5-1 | CASTLGDRDTEAFF
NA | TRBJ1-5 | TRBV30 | CAWNRQVNQPQHF
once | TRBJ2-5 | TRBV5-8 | CASSYTGTSGGQETQYF
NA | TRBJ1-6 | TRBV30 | CAWSVLSGYGSPLHF
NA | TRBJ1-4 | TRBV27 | CASRGLRDTRTEKLFF
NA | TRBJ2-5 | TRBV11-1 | CASSTGTGRETQYF
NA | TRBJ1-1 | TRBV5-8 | CASAVSTEAFF
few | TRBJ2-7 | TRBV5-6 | CASSPEQGGYEQYF